A selection of T cell receptor beta chains follows, all from one sample in a study of blood T cell repertoires in COVID-19. The data were produced by immunoSEQ multiplex PCR, yet TCRdb's version contains in-frame clones alone and is incomplete. The sample includes 180,000 or so clones, about 86% seen only once; the top ten take 0.99%. Sequenced input: peripheral blood. These receptors came from a man aged 18 to 29 with acute or convalescent COVID-19. CDR3s include the opening cysteine and the closing phenylalanine or tryptophan. A D gene is named only where the DNA matches it firmly. Only part of the rows carry a size: once, few, many, or a class if the clone is expanded.

clone_size,v_call,d_call,j_call,cdr3_aa,cdr3_nt
-,TRBV5-4,TRBD2,TRBJ2-3,CASSFSSGGADTQYF,TGTGCCAGCAGCTTTTCTAGCGGGGGGGCAGATACGCAGTATTTT
-,TRBV6-5,-,TRBJ1-1,CASSLGRANTEAFF,TGTGCCAGCAGTCTTGGCAGGGCGAACACTGAAGCTTTCTTT
-,TRBV28,TRBD1,TRBJ1-5,CASSPRTGYQPQHF,TGTGCCAGCAGTCCCCGGACAGGGTATCAGCCCCAGCATTTT
-,TRBV30,-,TRBJ2-2,CAWARATGELFF,TGTGCCTGGGCCAGGGCTACCGGGGAGCTGTTTTTT
-,TRBV6-5,-,TRBJ2-2,CASSPIGGTGELFF,TGTGCCAGCAGCCCCATAGGGGGCACCGGGGAGCTGTTTTTT
-,TRBV2,-,TRBJ2-6,CASPAGTGANVLTF,TGTGCCAGCCCCGCGGGGACTGGGGCCAACGTCCTGACTTTC
-,TRBV24-1,TRBD2,TRBJ2-5,CATSDRHLTSGGYQETQYF,TGTGCCACCAGTGACCGACATTTGACTAGCGGGGGGTACCAAGAGACCCAGTACTTC
-,TRBV7-3,-,TRBJ1-6,CASSSGSGASPLHF,TGTGCCAGCAGCAGCGGTTCCGGAGCTTCACCCCTCCACTTT
-,TRBV6-5,-,TRBJ1-2,CASGITGFYTF,TGTGCCAGCGGAATCACAGGGTTCTACACCTTC
-,TRBV4-2,-,TRBJ1-5,CASSQDRNSNQPQHF,TGTGCCAGCAGCCAAGACAGGAATAGCAATCAGCCCCAGCATTTT
-,TRBV5-1,TRBD1,TRBJ2-5,CASSWRTGGAGETQYF,TGCGCCAGCAGCTGGCGGACAGGGGGCGCGGGAGAGACCCAGTACTTC
-,TRBV5-6,TRBD2,TRBJ2-3,CASAPGTSGGDTQYF,TGTGCCAGCGCTCCCGGGACTAGCGGGGGTGATACGCAGTATTTT
-,TRBV2,-,TRBJ2-1,CASRDLTGRGEQFF,TGTGCCAGCAGAGACCTCACAGGTAGGGGTGAGCAGTTCTTC
-,TRBV7-6,-,TRBJ1-4,CASSLQRGGGNEKLFF,TGTGCCAGCAGCTTACAAAGGGGAGGGGGTAATGAAAAACTGTTTTTT
-,TRBV3-1/TRBV3-2,TRBD1,TRBJ1-1,CASSRGTGSEAFF,TGTGCCAGCAGCCGTGGGACAGGGTCTGAAGCTTTCTTT
-,TRBV4-1,-,TRBJ1-2,CASSQDQFYTNYGYTF,TGCGCCAGCAGCCAAGATCAATTTTACACGAACTATGGCTACACCTTC
once,TRBV19,-,TRBJ1-2,CASTPLLPAGAGGYTF,TGTGCCAGTACCCCCCTATTGCCGGCGGGGGCAGGAGGCTACACCTTC